The source of this T cell receptor (beta chain) is a study of vaccination effects on CD4 cells after COVID-19. Study-level findings and limits: Researchers reported few convalescent patients and no early post-infection timepoints in the study. In vaccinees who were healthy, merely 1 out of 255 vaccine-induced clones cross-reacted with common cold coronaviruses.

Method: immunoSEQ multiplex PCR; TCRdb's copy keeps in-frame clones and lacks some. The profile shows under 40,000 clones, around 63% of them singletons. Upon completion of about 10 days in culture, CD4+ T cells were isolated. Previously uninfected by SARS-CoV-2, the vaccine recipients also showed negative nucleocapsid antibodies. On days 3 and 7, fresh IL-2 medium replaced half the medium. V was clipped by 7 bases and J by 5 bases, with 8 bases between them. Germline CDR1 and CDR2: SGHRS and YFSETQ. The CDR3 contains 11 residues. Of note for this clone: What it binds is not known.

The V and J genes are TRBV5-1 and TRBJ2-3, with D perhaps TRBD2 (5 bases). This receptor was identified in a human donor who received a COVID-19 vaccine. Sequencing was performed on CD4+ T cells from PBMCs cultured without peptide, taken before COVID-19 vaccination. The CDR3 DNA reads TGCGCCAGCGCGGCGGGAGATACGCAGTATTTT. It encodes CASAAGDTQYF.